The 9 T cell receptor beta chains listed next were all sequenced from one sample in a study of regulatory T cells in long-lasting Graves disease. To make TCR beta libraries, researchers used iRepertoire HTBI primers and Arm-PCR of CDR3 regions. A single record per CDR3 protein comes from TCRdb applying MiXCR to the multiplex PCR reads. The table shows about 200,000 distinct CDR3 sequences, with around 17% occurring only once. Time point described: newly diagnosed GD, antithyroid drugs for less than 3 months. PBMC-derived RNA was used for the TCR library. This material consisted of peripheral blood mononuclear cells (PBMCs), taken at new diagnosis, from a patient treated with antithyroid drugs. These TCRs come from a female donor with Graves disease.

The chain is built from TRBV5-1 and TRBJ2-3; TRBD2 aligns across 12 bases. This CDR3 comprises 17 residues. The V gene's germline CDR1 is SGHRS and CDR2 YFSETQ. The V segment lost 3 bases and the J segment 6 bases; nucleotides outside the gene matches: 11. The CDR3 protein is CASSSGPSGGVEDTQYF. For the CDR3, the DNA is TGCGCCAGCAGCTCCGGGCCTAGCGGGGGGGTCGAGGATACGCAGTATTTT.

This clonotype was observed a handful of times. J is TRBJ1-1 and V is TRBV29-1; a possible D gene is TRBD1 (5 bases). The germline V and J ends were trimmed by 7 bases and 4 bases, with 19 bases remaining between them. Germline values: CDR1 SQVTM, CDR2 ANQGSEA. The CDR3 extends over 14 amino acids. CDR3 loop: CSAQTPGWGTEAFF. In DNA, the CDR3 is TGCAGCGCCCAAACCCCAGGGTGGGGCACTGAAGCTTTCTTT.

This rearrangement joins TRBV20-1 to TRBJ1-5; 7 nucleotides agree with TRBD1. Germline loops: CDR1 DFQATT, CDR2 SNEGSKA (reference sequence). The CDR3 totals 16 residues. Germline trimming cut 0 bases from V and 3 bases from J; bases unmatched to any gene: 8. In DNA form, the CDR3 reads TGCAGTGCTAGAGATCTCGTAGGGACAGACAATCAGCCCCAGCATTTT. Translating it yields CSARDLVGTDNQPQHF.

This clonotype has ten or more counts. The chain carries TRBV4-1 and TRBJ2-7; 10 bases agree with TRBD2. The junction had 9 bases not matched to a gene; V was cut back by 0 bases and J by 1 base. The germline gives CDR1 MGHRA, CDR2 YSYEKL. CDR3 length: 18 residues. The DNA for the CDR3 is TGCGCCAGCAGCCAAGATCTGGCCACTAGCGGGGCGTCCTACGAGCAGTACTTC. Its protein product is CASSQDLATSGASYEQYF.

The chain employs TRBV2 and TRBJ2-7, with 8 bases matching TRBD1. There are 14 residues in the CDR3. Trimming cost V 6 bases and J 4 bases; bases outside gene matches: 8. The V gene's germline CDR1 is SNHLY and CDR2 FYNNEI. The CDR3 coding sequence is TGTGCCAGCAGCCGCGGACAGGGTAAATACGAGCAGTACTTC. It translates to CASSRGQGKYEQYF.

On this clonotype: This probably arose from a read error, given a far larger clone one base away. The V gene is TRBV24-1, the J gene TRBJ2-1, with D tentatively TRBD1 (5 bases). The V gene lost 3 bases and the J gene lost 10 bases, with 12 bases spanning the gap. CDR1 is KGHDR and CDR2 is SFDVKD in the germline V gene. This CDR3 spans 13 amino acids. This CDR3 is CATSDQGSYEQFF. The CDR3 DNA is TGTGCCACCAGTGATCAGGGCTCCTACGAGCAGTTCTTC.

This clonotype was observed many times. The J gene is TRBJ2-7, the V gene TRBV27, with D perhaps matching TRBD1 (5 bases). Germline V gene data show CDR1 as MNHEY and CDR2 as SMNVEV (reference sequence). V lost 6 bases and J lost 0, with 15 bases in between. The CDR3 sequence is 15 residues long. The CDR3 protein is CASSPSGRPSYEQYF. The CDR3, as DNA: TGTGCCAGCAGCCCCTCAGGGCGACCCTCCTACGAGCAGTACTTC.

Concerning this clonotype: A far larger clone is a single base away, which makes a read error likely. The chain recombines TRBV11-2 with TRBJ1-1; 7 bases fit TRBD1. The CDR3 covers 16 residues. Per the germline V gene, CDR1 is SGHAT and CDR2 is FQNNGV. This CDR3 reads CASSFWTGWGNTKAFF. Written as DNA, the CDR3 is TGTGCCAGCAGTTTCTGGACAGGCTGGGGGAACACTAAAGCTTTCTTT.

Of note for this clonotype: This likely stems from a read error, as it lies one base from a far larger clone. The chain's CDR3 is CASSVGLASAETQYF. CDR3 sequence (DNA): TGTGCCAGCAGTGTGGGACTAGCATCGGCAGAGACCCAGTACTTC. V is TRBV12-3 or TRBV12-4 and J is TRBJ2-5; TRBD2 agrees at 9 bases. The V segment lost 5 bases and the J segment 4 bases; nucleotides outside the gene matches: 8. The CDR3 has 15 residues.